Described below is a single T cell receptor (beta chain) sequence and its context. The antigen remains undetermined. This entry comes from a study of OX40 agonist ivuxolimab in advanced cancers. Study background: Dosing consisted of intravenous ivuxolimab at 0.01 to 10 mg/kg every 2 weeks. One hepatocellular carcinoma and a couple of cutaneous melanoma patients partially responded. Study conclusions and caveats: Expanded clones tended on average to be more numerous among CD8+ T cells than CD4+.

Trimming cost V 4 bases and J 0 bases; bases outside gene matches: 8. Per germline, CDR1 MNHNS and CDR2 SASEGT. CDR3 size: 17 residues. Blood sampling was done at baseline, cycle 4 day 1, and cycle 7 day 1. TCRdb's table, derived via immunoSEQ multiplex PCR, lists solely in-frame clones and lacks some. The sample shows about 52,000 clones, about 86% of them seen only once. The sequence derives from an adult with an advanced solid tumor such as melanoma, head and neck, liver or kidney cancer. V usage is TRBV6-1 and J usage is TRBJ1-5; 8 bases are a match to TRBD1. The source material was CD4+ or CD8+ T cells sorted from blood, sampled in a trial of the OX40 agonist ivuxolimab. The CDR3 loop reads CASSGGTGYNSNQPQHF. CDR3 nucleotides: TGTGCCAGCAGTGGAGGGACAGGTTACAATAGCAATCAGCCCCAGCATTTT.